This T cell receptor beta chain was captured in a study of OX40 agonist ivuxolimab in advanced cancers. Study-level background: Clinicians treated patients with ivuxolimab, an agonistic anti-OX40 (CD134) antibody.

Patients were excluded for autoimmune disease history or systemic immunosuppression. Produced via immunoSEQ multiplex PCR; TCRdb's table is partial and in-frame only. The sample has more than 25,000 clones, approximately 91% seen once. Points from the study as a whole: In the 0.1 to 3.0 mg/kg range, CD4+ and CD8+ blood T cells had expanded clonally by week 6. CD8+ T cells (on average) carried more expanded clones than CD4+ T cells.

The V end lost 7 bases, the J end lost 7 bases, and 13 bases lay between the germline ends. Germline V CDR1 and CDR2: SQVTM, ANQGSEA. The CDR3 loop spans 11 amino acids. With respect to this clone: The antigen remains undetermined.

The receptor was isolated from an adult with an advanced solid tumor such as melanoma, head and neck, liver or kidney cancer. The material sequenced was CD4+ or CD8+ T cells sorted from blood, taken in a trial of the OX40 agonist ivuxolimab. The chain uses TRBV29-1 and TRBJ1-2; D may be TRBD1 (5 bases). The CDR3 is CSGGGGGGYTF. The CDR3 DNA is TGCAGCGGCGGGGGGGGTGGTGGCTACACCTTC.